What follows is one T cell receptor (beta chain) and its context. As defined, naive CD8 cells were CD45RO-negative and positively selected for CCR7, with terminally differentiated effector memory CD45RA+ cells excluded. This entry belongs to a study of shared clonotypes between healthy human individuals. Sequenced by immunoSEQ multiplex PCR; TCRdb stores in-frame clones only, minus some. The sample has approximately 2,200,000 clones, 93% seen once; the top ten hold more than 1.5%. The CDR3 totals 16 residues. Germline trimming cut 4 bases from V and 9 bases from J; bases unmatched to any gene: 14. CDR1 SGHDN and CDR2 FVKESK come from the germline V gene.

The sequenced material came from naive CD8+ T cells from PBMCs. The TCR comes from a man between 18 and 29 years old in good health. Some clones in this sample may be carry-over from other donors' samples. The chain joins TRBV14 to TRBJ2-1, with TRBD2 matching over 8 bases. The CDR3 region has the DNA TGTGCCAGCAGCCGCGACGCCGGGACTAGGCTCTCTGAGCAGTTCTTC. Residues: CASSRDAGTRLSEQFF.